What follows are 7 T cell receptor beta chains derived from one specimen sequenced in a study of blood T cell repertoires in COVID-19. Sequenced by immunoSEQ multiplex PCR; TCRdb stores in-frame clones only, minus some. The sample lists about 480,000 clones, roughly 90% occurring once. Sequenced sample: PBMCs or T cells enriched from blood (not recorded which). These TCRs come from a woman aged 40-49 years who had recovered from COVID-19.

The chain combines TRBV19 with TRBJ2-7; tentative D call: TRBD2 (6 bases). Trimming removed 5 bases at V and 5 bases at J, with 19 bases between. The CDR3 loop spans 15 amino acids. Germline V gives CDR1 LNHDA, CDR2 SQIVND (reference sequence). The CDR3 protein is CASSRHAGIVDEQYF. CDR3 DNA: TGTGCCAGTAGTCGACATGCGGGGATTGTCGACGAGCAGTACTTC.

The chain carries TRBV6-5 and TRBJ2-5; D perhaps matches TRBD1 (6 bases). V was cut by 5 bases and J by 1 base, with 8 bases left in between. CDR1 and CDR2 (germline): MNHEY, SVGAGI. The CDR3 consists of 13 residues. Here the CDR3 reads CASSPGAQETQYF. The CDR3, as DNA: TGTGCCAGCAGTCCAGGGGCCCAAGAGACCCAGTACTTC.

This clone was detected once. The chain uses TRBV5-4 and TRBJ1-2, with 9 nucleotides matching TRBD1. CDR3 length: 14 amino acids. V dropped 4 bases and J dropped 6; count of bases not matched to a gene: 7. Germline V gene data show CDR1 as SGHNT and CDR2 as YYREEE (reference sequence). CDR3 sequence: CASSPGTGYHGYTF. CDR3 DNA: TGTGCCAGCAGCCCCGGGACAGGGTACCATGGCTACACCTTC. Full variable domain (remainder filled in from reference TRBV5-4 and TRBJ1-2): ETGVTQSPTHLIKTRGQQVTLRCSSQSGHNTVSWYQQALGQGPQFIFQYYREEENGRGNFPPRFSGLQFPNYSSELNVNALELDDSALYLCASSPGTGYHGYTFGSGTRLTVV.

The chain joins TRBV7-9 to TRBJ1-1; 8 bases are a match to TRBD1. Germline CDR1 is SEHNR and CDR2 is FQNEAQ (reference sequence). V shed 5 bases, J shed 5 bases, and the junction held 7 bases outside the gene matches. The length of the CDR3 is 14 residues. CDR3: CASSPQGVITEAFF. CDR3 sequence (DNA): TGTGCCAGCAGCCCACAGGGGGTGATTACTGAAGCTTTCTTT.

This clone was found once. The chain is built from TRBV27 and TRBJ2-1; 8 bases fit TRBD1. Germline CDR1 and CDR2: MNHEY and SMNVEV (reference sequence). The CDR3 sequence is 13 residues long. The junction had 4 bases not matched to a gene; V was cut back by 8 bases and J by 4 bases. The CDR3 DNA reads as TGTGCCAGCGCAGGGGGCGATTACAATGAGCAGTTCTTC. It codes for CASAGGDYNEQFF.

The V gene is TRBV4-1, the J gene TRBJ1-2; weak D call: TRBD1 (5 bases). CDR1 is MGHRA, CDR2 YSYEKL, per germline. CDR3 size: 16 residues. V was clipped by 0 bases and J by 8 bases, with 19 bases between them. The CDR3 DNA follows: TGCGCCAGCAGCCAAGAACCCGGGGGAGAACTATGGGGCTACACCTTC. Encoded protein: CASSQEPGGELWGYTF.

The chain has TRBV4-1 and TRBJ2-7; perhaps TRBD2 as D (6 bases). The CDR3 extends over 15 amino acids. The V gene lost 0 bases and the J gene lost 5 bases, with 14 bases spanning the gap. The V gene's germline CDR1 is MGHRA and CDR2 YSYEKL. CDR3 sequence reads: CASSQEDYSAHEQYF. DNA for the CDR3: TGCGCCAGCAGCCAAGAGGACTACTCGGCCCACGAGCAGTACTTC.